This T cell receptor (beta chain) was captured in a study of blood T cell repertoires in COVID-19. At the level of the study: Sources were T cells, B-cell-depleted T cells, or PBMCs; the material itself was cDNA or gDNA.

All recovered Cohort 3 donors got two negative PCRs, got clearance, or saw symptom resolution. How the authors handled the data: By means of reference gene primer amplification, nucleated cell counts were estimated. Here immunoSEQ multiplex PCR was the method, and the copy in TCRdb shows in-frame clones only, minus some. V, J and clone size are taken as reported in that table, and D and trimming were inferred from the DNA itself. The data show roughly 330,000 clones, with 70% to 90% seen just once and under 5.5% held by the top ten. The sequencing input was PBMCs or T cells enriched from blood (not recorded which). This clonotype originated in a woman in her twenties or thirties who had recovered from COVID-19.

CDR3 DNA: TGTGCCACCAGCAGGGACAGGGGGGGTTCTGAGGAGACCCAGTACTTC. It translates to CATSRDRGGSEETQYF. The genes are TRBV15 and TRBJ2-5; 10 bases align to TRBD1. J was trimmed by 5 bases and V by 3 bases; bases with no gene match: 9. The CDR3 spans 16 residues. Germline assignment: CDR1 LNHNV and CDR2 YYDKDF (reference sequence). Filled out from reference TRBV15 and TRBJ2-5, the complete variable domain reads DAMVIQNPRYQVTQFGKPVTLSCSQTLNHNVMYWYQQKSSQAPKLLFHYYDKDFNNEADTPDNFQSRRPNTSFCFLDIRSPGLGDTAMYLCATSRDRGGSEETQYFGPGTRLLVL.